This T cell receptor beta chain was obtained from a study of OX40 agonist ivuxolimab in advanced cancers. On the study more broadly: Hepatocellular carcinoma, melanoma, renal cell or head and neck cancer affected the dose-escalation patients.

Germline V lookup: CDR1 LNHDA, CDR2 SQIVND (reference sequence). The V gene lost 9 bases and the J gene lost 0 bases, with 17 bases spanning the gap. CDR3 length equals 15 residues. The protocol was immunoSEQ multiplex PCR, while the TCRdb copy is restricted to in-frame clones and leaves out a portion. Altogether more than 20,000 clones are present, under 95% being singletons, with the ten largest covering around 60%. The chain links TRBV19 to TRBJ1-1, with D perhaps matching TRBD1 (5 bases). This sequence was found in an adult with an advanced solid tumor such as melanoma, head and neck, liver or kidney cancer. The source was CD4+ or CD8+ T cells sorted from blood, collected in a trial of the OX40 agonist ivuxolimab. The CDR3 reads CASYSGTSMNTEAFF. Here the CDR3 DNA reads TGTGCCAGCTATTCAGGGACCTCGATGAACACTGAAGCTTTCTTT.